One TCR beta chain is described in this entry. These data are taken from a study of blood T cell repertoires in COVID-19. About the research overall: Sites across the United States, Italy and Spain contributed samples from acute and convalescent COVID-19. The analysed material was cDNA or gDNA that came from T cells, B-cell-depleted T cells, or PBMCs.

Per the study methods: It was from reference gene primer amplification that nucleated cell counts were estimated. Repertoires were generated with immunoSEQ multiplex PCR, while TCRdb's copy carries only in-frame clones and drops some. The DNA was the basis for D and trimming; V, J and clone size are from that table. This table holds some 450,000 clones, around 90% found once. J lost 7 bases, V lost 3 bases, and 11 bases had no gene match. CDR3 length equals 15 residues. Germline assignment: CDR1 SGHDT and CDR2 YYEEEE. The specimen sequenced was peripheral blood. The V call is TRBV5-6, the J call TRBJ1-2; 8 bases match TRBD1. This sequence was found in a young man with COVID-19, enrolled during active disease. The DNA of the CDR3 is TGTGCCAGCAGCTCGCCCCGACAGGGGTGGAGTGGCTACACCTTC. Protein sequence: CASSSPRQGWSGYTF.